This TCR beta chain was recovered during a study of blood T cell repertoires in COVID-19. Study as a whole: Sources were T cells, B-cell-depleted T cells, or PBMCs; the material itself was cDNA or gDNA.

This table comes from immunoSEQ multiplex PCR, and its TCRdb copy is limited to in-frame clones, with some not included. The table lists about 300,000 clones, over 80% of them singletons. The length of the CDR3 is 14 residues. CDR1 is LGHDT and CDR2 is YNNKEL in the germline V gene (reference sequence). V lost 4 bases to trimming and J lost 8 bases; unmatched junction nucleotides: 9. This receptor was identified in a woman aged 50 to 65 with COVID-19, enrolled during active disease. The V and J genes are TRBV3-1 (or the pseudogene TRBV3-2) and TRBJ1-2; 8 bases map to TRBD1. Sequenced material: peripheral blood. Written as DNA, the CDR3 is TGTGCCAGCAGCCCTGGACAGGGATGGCGAGGCTACACCTTC. As protein: CASSPGQGWRGYTF.